What follows are 23 T cell receptor beta chains derived from one specimen sequenced in a study of T cell responses to AZD1222 COVID-19 vaccine. Using immunoSEQ multiplex PCR, the repertoire was profiled, and TCRdb retains in-frame clones only, with some absent. The sample comprises fewer than 80,000 clones, 70% to 90% of which are singletons, and about 9% rests with the top ten. Here the sequenced sample was peripheral blood, taken 28 days after the second dose of the MenACWY control vaccine. The receptors shown here come from an adult who received the MenACWY meningococcal vaccine as a control.

V is TRBV5-4 and J is TRBJ1-6; 7 bases map to TRBD1. CDR1 SGHNT and CDR2 YYREEE come from the germline V gene (reference sequence). CDR3 length equals 15 residues. V was pared by 4 bases and J by 7 bases, with 8 bases of the junction left unmatched. CDR3 bases: TGTGCCAGCAGCCAAGATCCGGGACAGAATTCACCCCTCCACTTT. It is translated as CASSQDPGQNSPLHF. The whole variable domain, remainder taken from reference TRBV5-4 and TRBJ1-6, is ETGVTQSPTHLIKTRGQQVTLRCSSQSGHNTVSWYQQALGQGPQFIFQYYREEENGRGNFPPRFSGLQFPNYSSELNVNALELDDSALYLCASSQDPGQNSPLHFGNGTRLTVT.

V gene TRBV5-4 combines with J gene TRBJ1-4; the D gene is possibly TRBD1 (5 bases). V was pared by 4 bases and J by 1 base, with 11 bases between. Germline values: CDR1 SGHNT, CDR2 YYREEE (reference sequence). The CDR3 is 15 residues long. CDR3 in DNA: TGTGCCAGCAGCCGGGGAAGGGGAACTAATGAAAAACTGTTTTTT. The encoded protein is CASSRGRGTNEKLFF.

The chain is built from TRBV4-1 and TRBJ1-3, with a weak D call TRBD1 (6 bases). Trimming removed 4 bases at V and 0 bases at J, with 19 bases between. The germline CDR1 and CDR2 sequences are MGHRA and YSYEKL. This CDR3 is built from 18 residues. CDR3 residues: CASSLSNRDTISGNTIYF. The CDR3 DNA reads as TGCGCCAGCAGCCTCTCTAACCGGGACACCATCTCTGGAAACACCATATATTTT.

The gene calls are TRBV7-2 and TRBJ2-7, with unresolved D. CDR1 and CDR2 from the germline V gene are SGHTA and FQGNSA. V lost 0 bases and J lost 2, with 8 bases in between. The CDR3 runs to 14 residues. The CDR3: CASSLALTPYEQYF. The CDR3 DNA reads TGTGCCAGCAGCTTAGCCCTGACCCCCTACGAGCAGTACTTC.

In DNA, the CDR3 is TGTGCCAGACCCCCCACGCGACTTTACAATGAGCAGTTCTTC. It translates to CARPPTRLYNEQFF. J is TRBJ2-1 and V is TRBV25-1; D is uncertain. The CDR3 runs to 14 residues. Looked up from germline, CDR1 is MGHDK and CDR2 is SYGVNS. With 9 bases removed from V and 4 bases from J, the gap between germline ends came to 16 bases.

The chain employs TRBV7-3 and TRBJ2-3; 10 bases agree with TRBD1. The V segment lost 5 bases and the J segment 0 bases; nucleotides outside the gene matches: 8. The CDR3 covers 17 residues. Germline V gene lookup returns CDR1 SGHTA and CDR2 FQGTGA. The CDR3 loop is CASSRRDRGSSTDTQYF. As DNA, the CDR3 is TGTGCCAGCAGCCGTCGGGACAGGGGATCTAGCACAGATACGCAGTATTTT. Complete variable domain (other parts from reference TRBV7-3 and TRBJ2-3): GAGVSQTPSNKVTEKGKYVELRCDPISGHTALYWYRQSLGQGPEFLIYFQGTGAADDSGLPNDRFFAVRPEGSVSTLKIQRTERGDSAVYLCASSRRDRGSSTDTQYFGPGTRLTVL.

This clone is categorized as medium-sized (0.01 to 0.1%). CDR3 in amino acids: CASSIDHNTGELFF. CDR3 in DNA: TGTGCCAGTAGTATAGATCATAACACCGGGGAGCTGTTTTTT. V and J are TRBV19 and TRBJ2-2; the D is unclear. Per germline, CDR1 LNHDA and CDR2 SQIVND (reference sequence). The V end was cut by 0 bases, the J end by 2 bases, with 4 bases between. This CDR3 has 14 amino acids.

This clone was counted a single time. The chain combines TRBV7-2 with TRBJ2-1, with 11 bases aligning to TRBD2. The CDR3 contains 16 residues. The V gene end was trimmed by 4 bases and the J gene end by 5 bases; junction bases not matched to a gene: 7. Germline loops: CDR1 SGHTA, CDR2 FQGNSA. The CDR3 here is CASSSDVAGGNNEQFF. DNA of the CDR3: TGTGCCAGCAGCTCGGATGTAGCGGGGGGGAACAATGAGCAGTTCTTC.

The chain employs TRBV20-1 and TRBJ2-1; unclear D gene. V was clipped by 6 bases and J by 7 bases, with 10 bases between them. The CDR3 extends over 11 amino acids. The germline V gene encodes CDR1 DFQATT and CDR2 SNEGSKA (reference sequence). CDR3 amino acids: CSAPVGNEQFF. CDR3 in DNA: TGCAGTGCCCCCGTCGGGAATGAGCAGTTCTTC.

The rearrangement links TRBV7-2 to TRBJ1-2; the D gene is possibly TRBD1 (5 bases). The germline gives CDR1 SGHTA, CDR2 FQGNSA. The CDR3 is 14 amino acids. V gave up 1 base and J gave up 4 bases, with 10 bases separating them. CDR3 sequence: CASSLGGVGYGYTF. The CDR3 coding sequence is TGTGCCAGCAGCTTAGGGGGGGTCGGCTATGGCTACACCTTC.

This chain connects TRBV14 to TRBJ2-1; D ambiguous. V lost 1 base and J 5 bases, leaving 12 bases between the germline ends. This CDR3 comprises 15 residues. From germline, CDR1 is SGHDN and CDR2 FVKESK. The DNA of the CDR3 is TGTGCCAGCAGCCAAGCGCGACGGACCAACAATGAGCAGTTCTTC. Encoded protein: CASSQARRTNNEQFF.

This rearrangement joins TRBV5-3 to TRBJ1-1, with D possibly matching TRBD1 (6 bases). TRBV5-3 is assigned to the ORF class and has an uncertain function. This CDR3 is 16 amino acids long. The V end lost 3 bases, the J end lost 9 bases, and 24 bases lay between the germline ends. In nucleotides, the CDR3 is TGTGCCAGAAGCTCCCGGGCGACAGGACAAAGGGAGAAAGCTTTCTTT. Encoded protein: CARSSRATGQREKAFF.

V gene TRBV9 combines with J gene TRBJ1-2, with no clear D. The CDR3 runs to 13 residues. The V and J ends lost 2 bases and 4 bases respectively, with 9 bases between them. Germline V gene sequence: CDR1 SGDLS, CDR2 YYNGEE. The CDR3 is CASSVDVSYGYTF. The DNA for the CDR3 is TGTGCCAGCAGCGTCGACGTATCCTATGGCTACACCTTC.

The chain carries TRBV29-1 and TRBJ1-1; D gene unclear. The CDR3 has 14 residues. Germline CDR1 is SQVTM and CDR2 is ANQGSEA. V was cut by 2 bases and J by 3 bases, with 13 bases left in between. The CDR3 DNA sequence: TGCAGCGTTGAACCGTCTTGGTCGGACACTGAAGCTTTCTTT. Its protein product is CSVEPSWSDTEAFF.

A single count supports this clone. This rearrangement joins TRBV27 to TRBJ1-6; possibly TRBD1 for D (6 bases). Germline V CDR1 and CDR2: MNHEY, SMNVEV (reference sequence). V lost 2 bases, J lost 5 bases, and 10 bases lay in between. This CDR3 region has 15 residues. DNA for the CDR3: TGTGCCAGCAGTTTAAGACAGGTCAATAATTCACCCCTCCACTTT. Its translation is CASSLRQVNNSPLHF.

This chain links TRBV25-1 with TRBJ1-4; the match to TRBD1 covers 7 bases. Germline values: CDR1 MGHDK, CDR2 SYGVNS. This CDR3 is built from 13 residues. Trimming took 8 bases from V and 5 from J; bases not matched to a gene: 5. The CDR3 loop is CASQGQKNEKLFF. Here the CDR3 DNA reads TGTGCCAGCCAGGGACAGAAGAATGAAAAACTGTTTTTT.

The rearrangement joins TRBV5-1 to TRBJ1-3; D is perhaps TRBD1 (5 bases). Trimming removed 4 bases at V and 4 bases at J, with 15 bases between. Per the germline V gene, CDR1 is SGHRS and CDR2 is YFSETQ. CDR3 length: 15 amino acids. CDR3 in DNA: TGCGCCAGCAGCAACACCGGGACTGGAGGAAACACCATATATTTT. It is translated as CASSNTGTGGNTIYF.

V and J are TRBV6-5 and TRBJ1-5; D is possibly TRBD1 (5 bases). The CDR3 runs 16 residues. V lost 2 bases to trimming and J lost 5 bases, with 16 bases between them. Germline CDR1 is MNHEY and CDR2 is SVGAGI. The DNA for the CDR3 is TGTGCCAGCAGTTACCAGGGAGACAGTCCTGATCAGCCCCAGCATTTT. Translating it yields CASSYQGDSPDQPQHF.

The CDR3 reads CASSRVQGNTEAFF. CDR3 DNA: TGTGCCAGCAGTCGGGTCCAGGGGAACACTGAAGCTTTCTTT. This sequence joins TRBV6-5 and TRBJ1-1, with D possibly being TRBD1 (5 bases). This CDR3 has 14 amino acids. V lost 5 bases and J 1 base, leaving 11 bases between the germline ends. CDR1 and CDR2 (germline): MNHEY, SVGAGI.

The genes are TRBV6-1 and TRBJ2-7; 9 nucleotides match TRBD1. Germline CDR1 MNHNS, CDR2 SASEGT. V lost 1 base and J lost 6; bases outside the gene matches: 4. CDR3 length: 14 residues. The CDR3 protein is CASSEVGTGLEQYF. The DNA for the CDR3 is TGTGCCAGCAGTGAAGTCGGGACAGGGCTCGAGCAGTACTTC.

V usage is TRBV28 and J usage is TRBJ1-1; D ambiguous. The V and J ends lost 6 bases and 7 bases respectively, with 6 bases between them. This CDR3 is built from 10 residues. From germline, CDR1 is MDHEN and CDR2 SYDVKM. DNA for the CDR3: TGTGCCAGCAGAGAATATGAAGCTTTCTTT. Translation: CASREYEAFF.

The chain has TRBV5-1 and TRBJ2-3; the match to TRBD2 covers 7 bases. The V gene end was trimmed by 0 bases and the J gene end by 4 bases; junction bases not matched to a gene: 8. CDR3 length: 16 amino acids. CDR1 is SGHRS and CDR2 is YFSETQ in the germline V gene. The CDR3 coding sequence is TGCGCCAGCAGCTTGGAAGGACTAGAGGTTCCAGATACGCAGTATTTT. Translating gives CASSLEGLEVPDTQYF.

V and J are TRBV3-1 (or the pseudogene TRBV3-2) and TRBJ1-6; D not resolved. Germline V gives CDR1 LGHDT, CDR2 YNNKEL (reference sequence). The CDR3 consists of 12 residues. Trimming left V 1 base short and J 9 bases short, with 4 bases between. DNA of the CDR3: TGTGCCAGCAGCCAAGTCGTTTCACCCCTCCACTTT. This codes for CASSQVVSPLHF.